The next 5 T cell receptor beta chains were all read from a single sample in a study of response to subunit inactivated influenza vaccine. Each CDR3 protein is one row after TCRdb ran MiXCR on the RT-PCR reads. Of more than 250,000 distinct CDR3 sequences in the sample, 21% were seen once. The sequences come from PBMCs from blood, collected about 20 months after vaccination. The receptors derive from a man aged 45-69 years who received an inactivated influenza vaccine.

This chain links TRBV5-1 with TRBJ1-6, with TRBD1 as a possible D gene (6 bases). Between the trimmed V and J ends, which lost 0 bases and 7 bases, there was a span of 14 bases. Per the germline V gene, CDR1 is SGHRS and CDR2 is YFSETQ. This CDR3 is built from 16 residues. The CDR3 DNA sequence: TGCGCCAGCAGCTTGGACAGGGAGAGTTTGAATTCACCCCTCCACTTT. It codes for CASSLDRESLNSPLHF.

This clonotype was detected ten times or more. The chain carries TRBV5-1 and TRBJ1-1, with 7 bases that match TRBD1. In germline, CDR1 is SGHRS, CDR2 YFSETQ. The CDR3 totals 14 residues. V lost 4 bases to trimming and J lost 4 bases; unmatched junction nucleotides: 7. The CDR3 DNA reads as TGCGCCAGCAGCACCGGGACAGTTCTCACTGAAGCTTTCTTT. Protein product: CASSTGTVLTEAFF.

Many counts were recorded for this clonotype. The CDR3 nucleotides read TGTGCCAGCAGCCCAGAGGAGAGGGAGGAGGCTGAAGCTTTCTTT. Translating gives CASSPEEREEAEAFF. The chain carries TRBV7-2 and TRBJ1-1; D is uncertain. Germline-derived CDR1 and CDR2 are SGHTA and FQGNSA. This CDR3 is 15 amino acids long. V was clipped by 5 bases and J by 6 bases, with 19 bases between them.

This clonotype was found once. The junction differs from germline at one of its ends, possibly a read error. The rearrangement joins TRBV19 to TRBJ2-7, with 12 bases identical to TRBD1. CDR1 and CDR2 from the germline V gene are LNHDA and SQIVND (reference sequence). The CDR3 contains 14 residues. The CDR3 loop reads CASSISGQGAQLHF. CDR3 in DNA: TGTGCCAGTAGTATTTCGGGACAGGGGGCCCAGTTGCACTTC.

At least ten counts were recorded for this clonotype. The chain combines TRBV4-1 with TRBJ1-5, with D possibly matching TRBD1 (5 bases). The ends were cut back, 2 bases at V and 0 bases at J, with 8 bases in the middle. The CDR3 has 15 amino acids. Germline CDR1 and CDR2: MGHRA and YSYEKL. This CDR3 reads CASSQQGNSNQPQHF. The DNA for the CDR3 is TGCGCCAGCAGCCAACAGGGAAATAGCAATCAGCCCCAGCATTTT.